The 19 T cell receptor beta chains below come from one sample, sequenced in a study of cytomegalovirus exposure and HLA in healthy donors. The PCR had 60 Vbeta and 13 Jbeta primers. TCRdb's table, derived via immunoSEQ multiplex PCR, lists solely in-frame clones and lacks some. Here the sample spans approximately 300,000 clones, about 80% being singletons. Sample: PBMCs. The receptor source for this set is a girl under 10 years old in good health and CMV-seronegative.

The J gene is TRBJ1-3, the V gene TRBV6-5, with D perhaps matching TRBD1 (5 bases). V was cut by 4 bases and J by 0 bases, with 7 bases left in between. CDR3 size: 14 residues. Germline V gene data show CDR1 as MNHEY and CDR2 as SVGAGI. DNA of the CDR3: TGTGCCAGCAGTTCAGGGCGCTCTGGAAACACCATATATTTT. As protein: CASSSGRSGNTIYF.

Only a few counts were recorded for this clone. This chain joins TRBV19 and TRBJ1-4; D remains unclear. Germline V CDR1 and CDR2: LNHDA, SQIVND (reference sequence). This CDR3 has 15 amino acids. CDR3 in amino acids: CATAPNEATNEKLFF. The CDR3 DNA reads TGTGCTACCGCCCCCAACGAGGCAACTAATGAAAAACTGTTTTTT.

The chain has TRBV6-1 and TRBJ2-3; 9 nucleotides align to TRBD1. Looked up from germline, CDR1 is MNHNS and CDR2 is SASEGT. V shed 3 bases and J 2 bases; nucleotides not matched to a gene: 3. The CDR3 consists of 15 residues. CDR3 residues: CASSERDRDTDTQYF. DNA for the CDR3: TGTGCCAGCAGTGAGAGGGACAGGGACACAGATACGCAGTATTTT.

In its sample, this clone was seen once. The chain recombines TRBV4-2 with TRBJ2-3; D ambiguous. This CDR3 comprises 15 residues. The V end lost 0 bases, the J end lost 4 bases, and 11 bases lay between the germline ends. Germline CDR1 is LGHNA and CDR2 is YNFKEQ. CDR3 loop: CASSQDLGVSDTQYF. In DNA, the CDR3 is TGTGCCAGCAGCCAAGATTTAGGAGTGTCAGATACGCAGTATTTT.

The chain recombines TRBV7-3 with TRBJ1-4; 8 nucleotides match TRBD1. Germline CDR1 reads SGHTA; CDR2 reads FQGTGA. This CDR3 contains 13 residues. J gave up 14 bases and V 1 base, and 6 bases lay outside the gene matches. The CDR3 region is CASSLMDGDRLFF. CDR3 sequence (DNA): TGTGCCAGCAGCTTAATGGATGGGGACAGGCTGTTTTTT.

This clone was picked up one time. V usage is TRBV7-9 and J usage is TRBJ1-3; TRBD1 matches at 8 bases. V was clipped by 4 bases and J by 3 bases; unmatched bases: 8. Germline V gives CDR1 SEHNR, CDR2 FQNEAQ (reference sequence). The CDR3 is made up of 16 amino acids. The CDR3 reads CASSYQDRELGNTIYF. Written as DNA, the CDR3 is TGTGCCAGCAGCTATCAGGACAGGGAGCTTGGAAACACCATATATTTT. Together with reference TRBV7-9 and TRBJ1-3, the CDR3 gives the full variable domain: DTGVSQNPRHKITKRGQNVTFRCDPISEHNRLYWYRQTLGQGPEFLTYFQNEAQLEKSRLLSDRFSAERPKGSFSTLEIQRTEQGDSAMYLCASSYQDRELGNTIYFGEGSWLTVV.

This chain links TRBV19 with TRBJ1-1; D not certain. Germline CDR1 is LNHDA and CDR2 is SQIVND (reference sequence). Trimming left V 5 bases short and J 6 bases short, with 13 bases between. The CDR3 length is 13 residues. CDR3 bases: TGTGCCAGTAGTCTCGACAAAAAGGCTGAAGCTTTCTTT. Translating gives CASSLDKKAEAFF.

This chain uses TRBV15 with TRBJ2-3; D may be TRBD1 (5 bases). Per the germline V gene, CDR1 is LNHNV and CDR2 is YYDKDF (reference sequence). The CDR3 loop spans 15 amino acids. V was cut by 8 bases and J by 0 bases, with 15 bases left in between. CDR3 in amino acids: CATLEGAKSTDTQYF. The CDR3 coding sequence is TGTGCCACCCTCGAAGGGGCTAAAAGCACAGATACGCAGTATTTT.

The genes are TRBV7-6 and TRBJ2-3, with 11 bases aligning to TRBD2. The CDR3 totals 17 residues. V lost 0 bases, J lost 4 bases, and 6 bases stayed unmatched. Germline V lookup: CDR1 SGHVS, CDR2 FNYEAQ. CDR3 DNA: TGTGCCAGCAGCTTAGCTCGGACTAGCGGGTACTCAGATACGCAGTATTTT. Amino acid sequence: CASSLARTSGYSDTQYF. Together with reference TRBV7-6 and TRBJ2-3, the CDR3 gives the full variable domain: GAGVSQSPRYKVTKRGQDVALRCDPISGHVSLYWYRQALGQGPEFLTYFNYEAQQDKSGLPNDRFSAERPEGSISTLTIQRTEQRDSAMYRCASSLARTSGYSDTQYFGPGTRLTVL.

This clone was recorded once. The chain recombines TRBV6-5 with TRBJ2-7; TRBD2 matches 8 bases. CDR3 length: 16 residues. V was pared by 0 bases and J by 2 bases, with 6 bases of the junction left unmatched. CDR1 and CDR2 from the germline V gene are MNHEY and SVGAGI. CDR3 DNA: TGTGCCAGCAGTTACTCGAGCAGCGGGGGACCCTACGAGCAGTACTTC. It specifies CASSYSSSGGPYEQYF.

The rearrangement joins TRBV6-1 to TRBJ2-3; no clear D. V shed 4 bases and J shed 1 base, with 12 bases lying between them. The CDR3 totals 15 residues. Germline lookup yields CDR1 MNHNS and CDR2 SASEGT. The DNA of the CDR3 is TGTGCCAGCAGTGGAAACTCGGTGGGCACAGATACGCAGTATTTT. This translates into CASSGNSVGTDTQYF.

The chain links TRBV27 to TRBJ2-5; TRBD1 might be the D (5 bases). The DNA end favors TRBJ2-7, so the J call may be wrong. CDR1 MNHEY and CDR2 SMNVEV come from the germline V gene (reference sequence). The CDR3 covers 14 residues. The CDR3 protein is CASSSTRQIYEQYF. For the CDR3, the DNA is TGTGCCAGCAGTTCCACCCGACAGATCTACGAGCAGTACTTC.

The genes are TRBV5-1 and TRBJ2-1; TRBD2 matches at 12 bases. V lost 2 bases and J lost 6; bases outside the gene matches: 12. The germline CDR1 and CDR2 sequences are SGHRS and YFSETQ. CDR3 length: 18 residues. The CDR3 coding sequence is TGCGCCAGCAGCTTTAAACCAATAAGACTAGCGGGGGCCAATGAGCAGTTCTTC. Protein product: CASSFKPIRLAGANEQFF. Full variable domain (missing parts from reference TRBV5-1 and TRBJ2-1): KAGVTQTPRYLIKTRGQQVTLSCSPISGHRSVSWYQQTPGQGLQFLFEYFSETQRNKGNFPGRFSGRQFSNSRSEMNVSTLELGDSALYLCASSFKPIRLAGANEQFFGPGTRLTVL.

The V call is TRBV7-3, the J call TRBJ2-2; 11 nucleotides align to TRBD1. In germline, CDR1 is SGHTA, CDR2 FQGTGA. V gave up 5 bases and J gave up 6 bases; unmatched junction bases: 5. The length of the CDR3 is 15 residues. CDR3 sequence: CASSGPGQGAGELFF. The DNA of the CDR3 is TGTGCCAGCAGCGGCCCGGGACAGGGGGCCGGGGAGCTGTTTTTT.

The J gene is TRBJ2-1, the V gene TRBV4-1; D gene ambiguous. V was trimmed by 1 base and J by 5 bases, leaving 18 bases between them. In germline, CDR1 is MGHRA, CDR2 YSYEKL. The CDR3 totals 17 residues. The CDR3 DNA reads TGCGCCAGCAGCCAAGCGCGTTACTCATCCCGGGACAATGAGCAGTTCTTC. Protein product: CASSQARYSSRDNEQFF.

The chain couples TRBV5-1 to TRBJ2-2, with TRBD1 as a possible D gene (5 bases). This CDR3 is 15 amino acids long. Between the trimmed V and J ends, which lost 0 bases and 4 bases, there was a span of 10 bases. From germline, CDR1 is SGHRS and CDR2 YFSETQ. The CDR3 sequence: CASSLAATATGELFF. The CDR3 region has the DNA TGCGCCAGCAGCTTGGCCGCGACAGCCACCGGGGAGCTGTTTTTT.

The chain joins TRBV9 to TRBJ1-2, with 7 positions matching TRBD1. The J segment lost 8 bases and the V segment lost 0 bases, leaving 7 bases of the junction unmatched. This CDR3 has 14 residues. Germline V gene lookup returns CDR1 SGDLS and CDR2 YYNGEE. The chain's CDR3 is CASSVGQGDGGYTF. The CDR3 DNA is TGTGCCAGCAGCGTAGGGCAGGGGGACGGAGGCTACACCTTC.

In nucleotides, the CDR3 is TGTGCCAGCAGCTTACCATTGGATACGCAGTATTTT. As protein: CASSLPLDTQYF. V gene TRBV7-6 combines with J gene TRBJ2-3; D is unresolved. Trimming removed 2 bases at V and 6 bases at J, with 6 bases between. Germline CDR1 is SGHVS and CDR2 is FNYEAQ. CDR3 length: 12 amino acids.

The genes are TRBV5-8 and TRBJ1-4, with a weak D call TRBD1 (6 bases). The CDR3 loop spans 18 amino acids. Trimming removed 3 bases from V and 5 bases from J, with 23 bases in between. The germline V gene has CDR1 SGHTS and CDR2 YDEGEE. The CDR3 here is CASSCLGDRCIQNEKLFF. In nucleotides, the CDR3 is TGTGCCAGCAGCTGTCTAGGTGACAGGTGTATCCAAAATGAAAAACTGTTTTTT.